Listed here are 20 T cell receptor beta chains from one sample, sequenced in a study of blood T cell repertoires in COVID-19. Profiling relied on immunoSEQ multiplex PCR, and the TCRdb table lists in-frame clones only, not all of them. The sample yields 13,000 or so clones, around 82% seen once. Material for sequencing was peripheral blood. The receptors originated from a human donor in a cohort sampled during active COVID-19.

The V and J genes are TRBV2 and TRBJ1-6; 9 nucleotides align to TRBD1. Germline V gene lookup returns CDR1 SNHLY and CDR2 FYNNEI. V lost 2 bases to trimming and J lost 7 bases; unmatched junction nucleotides: 6. The CDR3 totals 16 residues. The CDR3 region is CASSERSDRGNSPLHF. The CDR3 coding sequence is TGTGCCAGCAGTGAACGGTCGGACAGGGGAAATTCACCCCTCCACTTT.

This chain joins TRBV7-6 and TRBJ1-2; weak D call: TRBD1 (5 bases). Trimming pared 5 bases from V and 14 bases from J, leaving 21 bases between. CDR1 SGHVS and CDR2 FNYEAQ come from the germline V gene. The CDR3 is 13 amino acids. The CDR3 nucleotides are TGTGCCAGCAGCCCTCAGGGAACCGCCATGTCTACCTTC. Protein sequence: CASSPQGTAMSTF.

The CDR3 bases are TGTGCCAGCAGCCGAGGACAGTCCTATGGCTACACCTTC. Translating gives CASSRGQSYGYTF. The chain links TRBV6-6 to TRBJ1-2, with D possibly TRBD1 on 6 matching bases. Germline V gives CDR1 MNHNY, CDR2 SVGAGI (reference sequence). The V end was cut by 6 bases, the J end by 4 bases, with 12 bases between. This CDR3 has 13 residues.

This clone was detected a few times. V usage is TRBV7-3 and J usage is TRBJ2-3; tentative D call: TRBD1 (6 bases). Between the trimmed V and J ends, which lost 1 base and 5 bases, there was a span of 19 bases. CDR3 length: 17 residues. The germline gives CDR1 SGHTA, CDR2 FQGTGA. The CDR3 DNA reads TGTGCCAGCAGCTTAAATGGCAGGGGAGTCCCCTTAGATACGCAGTATTTT. Protein sequence: CASSLNGRGVPLDTQYF.

This clone has just one count. The chain joins TRBV7-2 to TRBJ2-7; D is perhaps TRBD1 or TRBD2 (9 bases each). The germline V gene has CDR1 SGHTA and CDR2 FQGNSA. This CDR3 has 18 amino acids. Trimming took off 5 bases at V and 2 bases at J, with 25 bases between the two ends. The CDR3 sequence: CASSVQGAGSGGAYEQYF. In DNA, the CDR3 is TGTGCCAGCAGCGTACAGGGGGCGGGTAGCGGGGGTGCCTACGAGCAGTACTTC.

This chain links TRBV5-6 with TRBJ1-2; 7 bases agree with TRBD1. Germline V gene lookup returns CDR1 SGHDT and CDR2 YYEEEE. The CDR3 has 17 amino acids. V was clipped by 4 bases and J by 6 bases; unmatched bases: 18. The CDR3 sequence is CASSHRNRQGSRDGYTF. For the CDR3, the DNA is TGTGCCAGCAGCCACCGTAACAGACAGGGTTCGAGGGATGGCTACACCTTC.

The chain employs TRBV3-1 (or the pseudogene TRBV3-2) and TRBJ2-2; 9 nucleotides agree with TRBD2. The trim removed 4 bases at V and 2 bases at J, leaving 2 bases unmatched. Per the germline V gene, CDR1 is LGHDT and CDR2 is YNNKEL (reference sequence). The CDR3 is made up of 15 amino acids. Here the CDR3 reads CASSPGLANTGELFF. The CDR3 DNA sequence: TGTGCCAGCAGCCCGGGACTAGCTAACACCGGGGAGCTGTTTTTT.

By share, this clone ranks as medium-sized. The rearrangement links TRBV5-6 to TRBJ1-2; D is possibly TRBD1 (5 bases). CDR1 SGHDT and CDR2 YYEEEE come from the germline V gene. V dropped 3 bases and J dropped 9 bases, with 12 bases sitting between them. The CDR3 has 12 amino acids. The CDR3 here is CASSSLQASYTF. The DNA for the CDR3 is TGTGCCAGCAGCTCTCTACAGGCAAGCTACACCTTC.

The gene calls are TRBV28 and TRBJ1-2, with 7 bases that match TRBD1. V shed 7 bases and J 0 bases; nucleotides not matched to a gene: 2. The CDR3 is 13 residues long. Looked up from germline, CDR1 is MDHEN and CDR2 is SYDVKM. The CDR3 DNA is TGTGCCAGCATGACAGGGACTAACTATGGCTACACCTTC. It is translated as CASMTGTNYGYTF.

V and J are TRBV4-2 and TRBJ2-5; 7 positions match TRBD1. This CDR3 has 15 residues. Trimming took 4 bases from V and 5 from J; bases not matched to a gene: 10. Per germline, CDR1 LGHNA and CDR2 YNFKEQ. The CDR3 is CASSLSGTVLETQYF. Here the CDR3 DNA reads TGTGCCAGCAGCCTGTCCGGGACAGTACTGGAGACCCAGTACTTC.

The chain joins TRBV6-5 to TRBJ2-6, with unresolved D. Germline CDR1 MNHEY, CDR2 SVGAGI. This CDR3 contains 15 residues. V dropped 1 base and J dropped 0 bases, with 4 bases sitting between them. The chain's CDR3 is CASSYFFSGANVLTF. The DNA for the CDR3 is TGTGCCAGCAGTTACTTCTTCTCTGGGGCCAACGTCCTGACTTTC.

V usage is TRBV10-3 and J usage is TRBJ2-7; 9 bases fit TRBD1. This CDR3 spans 14 amino acids. V lost 8 bases to trimming and J lost 0 bases; unmatched junction nucleotides: 5. Per the germline V gene, CDR1 is ENHRY and CDR2 is SYGVKD. CDR3 region: CAIGRTGVSYEQYF. The CDR3 DNA reads TGTGCCATCGGGAGGACAGGGGTCTCCTACGAGCAGTACTTC.

This clone was counted only a few times. The V call is TRBV2, the J call TRBJ1-2; D perhaps matches TRBD1 (6 bases). There are 13 residues in the CDR3. Germline-derived CDR1 and CDR2 are SNHLY and FYNNEI. V was pared by 6 bases and J by 4 bases, with 12 bases between. The CDR3 protein is CASSEQGLYGYTF. As DNA, the CDR3 is TGTGCCAGCAGCGAACAGGGTCTCTATGGCTACACCTTC.

CDR3 sequence: CAWNKNRQGAGQPQHF. The CDR3 coding sequence is TGTGCCTGGAATAAAAACAGACAGGGGGCTGGTCAGCCCCAGCATTTT. The chain employs TRBV30 and TRBJ1-5, with 10 positions matching TRBD1. Germline CDR1 reads GTSNPN; CDR2 reads SVGIG (reference sequence). The CDR3 totals 16 residues. After removal of 4 bases from V and 6 bases from J, the junction contained 12 bases not matched to a gene.

The V call is TRBV7-3, the J call TRBJ1-1, with D perhaps matching TRBD1 (5 bases). Trimming stripped 1 base from V and 6 bases from J, with 12 bases between. CDR1 is SGHTA and CDR2 is FQGTGA in the germline V gene. This CDR3 has 14 residues. The CDR3 sequence is CASSLMEQVSEAFF. CDR3 bases: TGTGCCAGCAGCTTAATGGAACAGGTGTCTGAAGCTTTCTTT.

J is TRBJ1-2 and V is TRBV5-6, with 7 nucleotides matching TRBD1. This CDR3 is built from 13 residues. With V trimmed by 6 bases and J by 7 bases, 9 bases remained unmatched. Germline assignment: CDR1 SGHDT and CDR2 YYEEEE. CDR3 amino acids: CASKGTVLGGYTF. As DNA, the CDR3 is TGTGCCAGCAAAGGGACAGTCTTAGGTGGCTACACCTTC.

The rearrangement joins TRBV5-6 to TRBJ1-1; D not certain. CDR1 is SGHDT, CDR2 YYEEEE, per germline. CDR3 length: 13 amino acids. The germline V and J ends were trimmed by 2 bases and 0 bases, with 5 bases remaining between them. CDR3 nucleotide sequence: TGTGCCAGCAGCTTAACTATGAACACTGAAGCTTTCTTT. This translates into CASSLTMNTEAFF.

This chain uses TRBV7-3 with TRBJ2-1, with TRBD1 as a possible D gene (5 bases). V lost 1 base to trimming and J lost 5 bases, with 6 bases between them. There are 13 residues in the CDR3. Germline CDR1 reads SGHTA; CDR2 reads FQGTGA. The CDR3 loop reads CASSLIGDNEQFF. CDR3 nucleotide sequence: TGTGCCAGCAGCTTAATAGGGGACAATGAGCAGTTCTTC.

This clone appeared a few times. The V and J genes are TRBV5-1 and TRBJ1-1, with 8 positions matching TRBD1. CDR3 length: 15 amino acids. Germline CDR1 SGHRS, CDR2 YFSETQ. With V trimmed by 4 bases and J by 0 bases, 5 bases remained unmatched. The CDR3 DNA reads TGCGCCAGCAGCCGGGACAGGCACATGAACACTGAAGCTTTCTTT. As protein: CASSRDRHMNTEAFF.

In DNA, the CDR3 is TGTGCCAGCAGCCACCACCTCGGACAGGTCGGGACTGAAGCTTTCTTT. Its translation: CASSHHLGQVGTEAFF. The J gene is TRBJ1-1, the V gene TRBV4-2; 7 bases line up with TRBD1. The V and J ends lost 3 bases and 5 bases, in that order; junction bases with no gene match: 12. The CDR3 loop spans 16 amino acids. Germline values: CDR1 LGHNA, CDR2 YNFKEQ.